A single sample is the source of the 27 T cell receptor beta chains below, sequenced in a study of blood T cells in healthy people across ages. It was with a sample-barcoded 5' primer and a J-beta primer mix that a second PCR of about 6 to 11 cycles was run. TCRdb reprocessed the 5' RACE reads with MiXCR, giving one entry per CDR3 protein. The table records over 1,300,000 distinct CDR3 sequences, approximately 59% of them present only once. Material for sequencing was blood. The receptors originated from a man aged 18 to 29 in good health.

The chain joins TRBV20-1 to TRBJ2-5; 7 nucleotides align to TRBD1. With 3 bases clipped from V and 5 bases from J, the junction kept 6 bases outside the gene matches. Germline values: CDR1 DFQATT, CDR2 SNEGSKA (reference sequence). This CDR3 is 13 amino acids long. This CDR3 reads CSASEGAWETQYF. The CDR3 DNA reads as TGCAGTGCTAGTGAGGGGGCGTGGGAGACCCAGTACTTC.

The gene calls are TRBV7-9 and TRBJ2-5, with 7 bases lining up with TRBD2. V trimming: 3 bases; J trimming: 11 bases; junction bases outside the gene matches: 6. Germline V gene data show CDR1 as SEHNR and CDR2 as FQNEAQ (reference sequence). This CDR3 is built from 12 residues. The CDR3 region is CASSFAGEAQYF. The DNA of the CDR3 is TGTGCCAGCAGCTTCGCGGGAGAGGCTCAGTACTTC.

Points on this clonotype: One junction end disagrees with the germline gene, perhaps due to a read error. The chain has TRBV29-1 and TRBJ1-1, with 8 bases lining up with TRBD1. Germline V gene lookup returns CDR1 SQVTM and CDR2 ANQGSEA. The length of the CDR3 is 15 residues. CDR3 region: CTYRGMGPVDTEAFF. Written as DNA, the CDR3 is TGTACCTACAGGGGGATGGGCCCGGTGGACACTGAAGCTTTCTTT. The full variable domain, with the rest looked up from reference TRBV29-1 and TRBJ1-1, is SAVISQKPSRDICQRGTSLTIQCQVDSQVTMMFWYRQQPGQSLTLIATANQGSEATYESGFVIDKFPISRPNLTFSTLTVSNMSPEDSSIYLCTYRGMGPVDTEAFFGQGTRLTVV.

The chain uses TRBV2 and TRBJ2-1, with TRBD2 identical over 7 bases. Germline trimming cut 1 base from V and 4 bases from J; bases unmatched to any gene: 4. Germline V CDR1 and CDR2: SNHLY, FYNNEI. This CDR3 has 15 amino acids. This chain's CDR3 is CASSEERGAYNEQFF. CDR3 coding DNA: TGTGCCAGCAGTGAAGAGCGGGGCGCATACAATGAGCAGTTCTTC.

This rearrangement joins TRBV7-8 to TRBJ1-6; TRBD1 matches at 7 bases. In germline, CDR1 is SGHVS, CDR2 FQNEAQ. With 5 bases clipped from V and 10 bases from J, the junction kept 8 bases outside the gene matches. The length of the CDR3 is 14 residues. The CDR3: CASSPDRAVSPLHF. The CDR3 DNA follows: TGTGCCAGCAGCCCCGACAGGGCTGTCTCACCCCTCCACTTT. The variable domain in full, completed from reference TRBV7-8 and TRBJ1-6, reads GAGVSQSPRYKVAKRGQDVALRCDPISGHVSLFWYQQALGQGPEFLTYFQNEAQLDKSGLPSDRFFAERPEGSVSTLKIQRTQQEDSAVYLCASSPDRAVSPLHFGNGTRLTVT.

The CDR3 region has the DNA TGTGCCACCAGTGGAACCGGGTCGTTTAATGAAAAACTGTTTTTT. Translated: CATSGTGSFNEKLFF. The chain has TRBV15 and TRBJ1-4, with D hard to call. CDR3 length: 15 amino acids. V dropped 6 bases and J dropped 4 bases, with 15 bases sitting between them. Looked up from germline, CDR1 is LNHNV and CDR2 is YYDKDF (reference sequence).

V is TRBV28 and J is TRBJ2-7; TRBD1 matches 7 bases. The CDR3 extends over 15 amino acids. V was clipped by 6 bases and J by 0 bases; unmatched bases: 8. Germline V lookup: CDR1 MDHEN, CDR2 SYDVKM. CDR3 bases: TGTGCCAGCAGGGAAAGGGGGCAGCTCTCCTACGAGCAGTACTTC. This encodes CASRERGQLSYEQYF.

This clonotype was observed a few times. The chain links TRBV20-1 to TRBJ2-3; D is perhaps TRBD1 or TRBD2 (5 bases each). The CDR3 is 13 amino acids. The germline gives CDR1 DFQATT, CDR2 SNEGSKA (reference sequence). Trimming took 7 bases from V and 0 from J, leaving 11 bases between them. The CDR3 sequence: CSGDEDSTDTQYF. The CDR3 DNA reads as TGCAGTGGGGACGAGGACAGCACAGATACGCAGTATTTT.

This clonotype was counted between two and nine times. This rearrangement joins TRBV12-5 to TRBJ2-6; TRBD1 aligns across 8 bases. Germline V gives CDR1 LGHNT, CDR2 FRNRAP. V shed 1 base and J 1 base; nucleotides not matched to a gene: 6. The CDR3 consists of 18 residues. The CDR3 loop reads CASGLAGQGKSGANVLTF. In DNA, the CDR3 is TGTGCTAGTGGTTTGGCCGGACAGGGAAAATCTGGGGCCAACGTCCTGACTTTC.

The gene calls are TRBV7-2 and TRBJ2-1; D is possibly TRBD1 or TRBD2 (5 bases each). The length of the CDR3 is 18 residues. The V end was cut by 4 bases, the J end by 0 bases, with 19 bases between. In germline, CDR1 is SGHTA, CDR2 FQGNSA. CDR3 sequence reads: CASSWVMSGASSYNEQFF. The CDR3 DNA reads TGTGCCAGCAGCTGGGTAATGTCCGGGGCGAGCTCCTACAATGAGCAGTTCTTC.

V usage is TRBV3-1 and J usage is TRBJ2-7; no definite D call. This CDR3 contains 15 residues. V lost 0 bases and J lost 0, with 9 bases in between. From germline, CDR1 is LGHDT and CDR2 YNNKEL (reference sequence). As DNA, the CDR3 is TGTGCCAGCAGCCAAGATGCACAGAGCTCCTACGAGCAGTACTTC. Residues: CASSQDAQSSYEQYF.

This chain joins TRBV20-1 and TRBJ2-5; D remains unclear. Trimming cost V 6 bases and J 0 bases, with 23 bases left between them. CDR3 length: 17 residues. Germline CDR1 and CDR2: DFQATT and SNEGSKA (reference sequence). The CDR3 here is CSALLSDIADYQETQYF. For the CDR3, the DNA is TGCAGTGCACTCCTCTCCGACATAGCAGACTACCAAGAGACCCAGTACTTC.

The chain couples TRBV20-1 to TRBJ1-1; a weak D match, TRBD1 (6 bases). V was clipped by 6 bases and J by 4 bases, with 18 bases between them. Germline V CDR1 and CDR2: DFQATT, SNEGSKA (reference sequence). The CDR3 is made up of 14 amino acids. CDR3 nucleotide sequence: TGCAGTGCCCCCGAGTCAGGGGTGGGCACTGAAGCTTTCTTT. Its protein is CSAPESGVGTEAFF.

This clonotype occurred once. V is TRBV27 and J is TRBJ2-2; D is unresolved. V shed 7 bases and J shed 4 bases, with 13 bases lying between them. There are 14 residues in the CDR3. Germline V gene sequence: CDR1 MNHEY, CDR2 SMNVEV (reference sequence). The CDR3 DNA sequence: TGTGCCAGCAAACCATACAAGGTCACCGGGGAGCTGTTTTTT. Translated, it gives CASKPYKVTGELFF.

The rearrangement joins TRBV20-1 to TRBJ2-1; no clear D gene. The J call may be mistaken, given a closer DNA end match to TRBJ2-7. CDR1 and CDR2 from the germline V gene are DFQATT and SNEGSKA (reference sequence). The CDR3 spans 16 residues. CDR3 amino acids: CSARDLVRANYNEQYF. The CDR3 DNA sequence: TGCAGTGCTAGAGACCTCGTTCGGGCAAACTACAATGAGCAGTACTTC.

This rearrangement joins TRBV21-1 to TRBJ2-3. TRBV21-1 is deemed a pseudogene. The CDR3 is made up of 14 amino acids. The CDR3 reads CASSKDAYTDTQYF. The DNA for the CDR3 is TGTGCCAGCAGCAAAGACGCCTACACAGATACGCAGTATTTT.

Remarks on this clonotype: One junction end does not reproduce the germline sequence, and a read error may be involved. This rearrangement joins TRBV7-9 to TRBJ2-1; 8 bases line up with TRBD2. The CDR3 sequence is 12 residues long. The V gene's germline CDR1 is SEHNR and CDR2 FQNEAQ (reference sequence). CDR3 in DNA: TGTGCCAGCATTACCGGGGGGGATGAGCAGTTATTC. It translates to CASITGGDEQLF.

This clonotype was recorded a few times. The genes are TRBV25-1 and TRBJ2-4, with D possibly being TRBD1 (5 bases). The J call is uncertain, as TRBJ2-7 better fits the DNA end. The germline CDR1 and CDR2 sequences are MGHDK and SYGVNS. This CDR3 has 13 amino acids. The CDR3 protein is CASSDQGSSEQYF. The CDR3 DNA follows: TGTGCCAGCAGTGATCAGGGAAGTAGCGAGCAGTACTTC.

This chain links TRBV25-1 with TRBJ2-7; no definite D call. Trimming removed 10 bases at V and 0 bases at J, with 16 bases between. This CDR3 has 14 amino acids. Germline V lookup: CDR1 MGHDK, CDR2 SYGVNS. CDR3 coding DNA: TGTGCCACCAGCTTTCGGGCAACCTCCTACGAGCAGTACTTC. Its protein is CATSFRATSYEQYF.

J is TRBJ2-7 and V is TRBV9; D gene uncertain. Germline CDR1 and CDR2: SGDLS and YYNGEE. The CDR3 sequence is 15 residues long. Trimming shortened V by 0 bases and J by 0 bases, and 10 bases separated the two germline ends. CDR3 in amino acids: CASSVGSVSSYEQYF. CDR3 DNA sequence: TGTGCCAGCAGCGTAGGTTCGGTGAGCTCCTACGAGCAGTACTTC.

The chain uses TRBV12-3 or TRBV12-4 and TRBJ2-4, with 7 bases matching TRBD2. TRBJ2-5 explains the end of the DNA better; the J call may be wrong. The CDR3 is 15 residues long. CDR3 loop: CASRSTTSRGETQYF. The CDR3 coding sequence is TGTGCCAGCAGGTCTACGACTAGCCGGGGAGAGACCCAGTACTTC.

The CDR3 loop reads CASSPGTSGKETQYF. For the CDR3, the DNA is TGTGCCAGTAGCCCTGGGACTAGCGGTAAAGAGACCCAGTACTTC. V usage is TRBV19 and J usage is TRBJ2-5, with 11 bases identical to TRBD2. Germline values: CDR1 LNHDA, CDR2 SQIVND (reference sequence). CDR3 length: 15 residues. The J segment lost 3 bases and the V segment lost 6 bases, leaving 6 bases of the junction unmatched.

Points on this clonotype: No DNA is shown, since the ends of the CDR3 on it are uncertain; the CDR3 is the one TCRdb lists. The chain joins TRBV12-3 or TRBV12-4 to TRBJ2-3; the D call of TRBD2 is as the table states it, not checked on the DNA. The CDR3 totals 16 residues, both ends included. This CDR3 is CASSPGVAGGTDTRYF.

This CDR3 is CASSKQGLNTEAFF. The CDR3 DNA is TGTGCCAGCAGCAAACAGGGGTTGAACACTGAAGCTTTCTTT. V usage is TRBV7-2 and J usage is TRBJ1-1; 7 bases match TRBD1. Trimming cost V 5 bases and J 0 bases; bases outside gene matches: 3. This CDR3 spans 14 amino acids. The V gene's germline CDR1 is SGHTA and CDR2 FQGNSA.

V usage is TRBV9 and J usage is TRBJ1-2; no firm D call. The CDR3 runs 12 residues. CDR1 is SGDLS, CDR2 YYNGEE, per germline. Trimming shortened V by 4 bases and J by 7 bases, and 11 bases separated the two germline ends. The DNA of the CDR3 is TGTGCCAGCAGCCACCAGGAGGGTGGCTACACCTTC. It is translated as CASSHQEGGYTF.

This clonotype was found once. The V and J genes are TRBV20-1 and TRBJ2-1; TRBD2 matches at 8 bases. The CDR3 has 16 amino acids. V lost 1 base and J lost 7; bases outside the gene matches: 12. Germline CDR1 reads DFQATT; CDR2 reads SNEGSKA (reference sequence). DNA of the CDR3: TGCAGTGCTAGAGCCTGGGTGGCGGGAGGAGGGAATGAGCAGTTCTTC. This codes for CSARAWVAGGGNEQFF.

There are a few counts of this clonotype. The CDR3 reads CSVDTSGRVVGDEQFF. The CDR3 nucleotides are TGCAGCGTGGATACTAGCGGGAGGGTGGTTGGCGATGAGCAGTTCTTC. This chain connects TRBV29-1 to TRBJ2-1; 13 bases align to TRBD2. Germline CDR1 reads SQVTM; CDR2 reads ANQGSEA. This CDR3 has 16 amino acids. The V gene end was trimmed by 6 bases and the J gene end by 8 bases; junction bases not matched to a gene: 13.